This TCR beta chain was recorded in a study of cytomegalovirus exposure and HLA in healthy donors (dated by TCRdb to about 2017). For context, the study as a whole: An earlier analysis of several hundred of the donors reported about 260 Gb of sequence data and 117 million unique TCR beta sequences obtained from roughly 180 million T cells. Of the 300 to 500 genotyped donors, 75% to 85% were placed in the genetic ancestry cluster associated with self-reported Caucasian donors. A later analysis re-examined previously published TCR beta repertoires from hundreds of donors and added high-resolution HLA genotyping to investigate patterns of TCR occurrence. Donor age, sex, ethnicity and CMV serostatus were compiled alongside the repertoire data. The study combined high-throughput TCR immunosequencing, statistical association of individual TCRs with disease status, and machine learning to predict cytomegalovirus infection status. An early release covering roughly 580 HLA-typed donors comprised about 300 gigabases of sequencing data and 65 million to 100 million unique TCR sequences. On average, about 200,000 unique TCR beta nucleotide sequences were sequenced per donor among a few hundred genotyped donors of the cohort, with 15% to 20% of those sequences being non-productive. Typing coverage differed by locus: A, B, C, DRB1 and DQB1 were typed in about 620-640 donors, DQA1 in 522, DPA1 in approximately 610, and DPB1 in around 440. A later genetic analysis used genome-wide SNP genotypes for about three fifths of the 666 donors, treating that subset as a discovery cohort. All discovery cohort repertoires had been generated on a single sequencing platform. The T cell repertoires of under 700 subjects were profiled by immunosequencing and related to cytomegalovirus serostatus. The study aimed to test whether signatures of past pathogen exposure could be identified by cataloging public T cell receptors. An earlier analysis of several hundred of the donors used high-throughput TCR beta sequencing to judge whether each TCR beta V gene segment behaved as functional or pseudogenic. Rather than using new phenotypic data, the later analysis identified candidate immune exposures from TCR beta sequences and from how often those sequences occurred across donors. Roughly five DR-DQ haplotypes were handled as single units for association and clustering because linkage in the cohort was strong. In addition to the first cohort of several hundred subjects, a separate validation cohort of about 120 different subjects was used. HLA typing included class I and class II loci at four-digit resolution.

At the junction V is shortened by 3 bases and J by 8 bases; bases outside the gene matches: 4. The CDR3 sequence holds 14 residues, the cysteine and phenylalanine included. The retained sequence is limited to the CDR3, 42 bases, with the frame set at the first base. Based on the germline V gene, the CDR1 and CDR2 sequences are SNHLY and FYNNEI. To prepare the library, the immunoSEQ multiplex PCR assay was applied. For the multiplex PCR, a mixture combining 60 forward primers for TCR Vbeta segments and 13 reverse primers for TCR Jbeta segments was used. A multiplex PCR assay on genomic DNA amplified the CDR3 region of rearranged TCR beta genes. On the Illumina HiSeq System, the amplified TCR beta libraries were sequenced as 87-base-pair reads. On the study's bioinformatics: Across the 670 or so repertoires, a later analysis counted roughly 77 million unique TCR beta chains, some 11 million of which were shared by at least two donors. To remove PCR and sequencing errors, raw reads were error-corrected and collapsed into unique sequences using a nearest-neighbor algorithm that merged closely related sequences. Alignment of CDR3 sequences to IMGT reference sequences was used to assign V, D and J gene segments. Each retained sequence needed at least a six-nucleotide match to both a V gene segment and a J gene segment. A rearrangement was called productive if the CDR3 had no stop codons and remained in frame with V and J, and every other rearrangement was called non-productive. Following IMGT convention, CDR3 was defined as the stretch from the second conserved V-encoded cysteine up to the conserved J-encoded phenylalanine. The earlier analysis of about 640 of the donors excluded any sequence lacking an unambiguous match to a single V gene segment. An earlier analysis of several hundred of the donors called V segments functional above 56.7% productive rearrangements and segregating when the between-donor standard deviation exceeded 5%. A statistical classification framework was built to diagnose cytomegalovirus status from the catalog of TCR beta chain sequences. V and J gene assignment, in a later analysis, came from comparing TCR nucleotide sequences with IMGT/GENE-DB human TR gene sequences. Using the TCRdist pipeline, a later analysis assigned CDR3 sequences along with most-parsimonious VDJ recombination scenarios. In a later analysis, every TCR beta chain was defined by the combination of its CDR3 amino acid sequence and its V-gene family, and reads without a unique V-gene family were dropped. A later analysis removed 592 highly shared, low-generation-probability nucleotide sequences to deal with suspected cross-contamination and a sequencing artifact. In a later analysis, a clonal expansion index for each public chain was calculated from normalized within-repertoire ranks of inferred template counts. In a later analysis, generation probabilities were computed using a VDJ recombination model fitted to out-of-frame rearrangements, and the results were checked against IGoR. In a later analysis, TCR-TCR, TCR-HLA and TCR-CMV co-occurrence was scored with hypergeometric tests, and a repertoire-size bias correction was applied to TCR pairs. To estimate false discovery rates, a later analysis permuted the HLA or CMV assignments 20 times. A later analysis grouped co-occurring TCRs with DBSCAN, adding TCRdist sequence similarity when clustering within HLA-allele-positive subsets. For co-occurrence clustering, repertoires with fewer than 30,000 or more than 120,000 public chains were excluded, along with 4 to 6 repertoires with anomalous nucleotide sharing. As stored in TCRdb, this immuneACCESS dataset retains in-frame rearrangements with V and J assigned. A fraction of the clones does not appear; measured against another copy, unresolved V genes explain less than half of the discrepancy, and the remainder lacks a known reason. The V and J calls and clone size come from that table; D and trimming were worked out from the DNA. A total of about 98,000 clones appear in this sample, over 70% of them only once. Clones ranked in the top ten supply about a tenth of the sample.

As for this clone: Its recognized antigen is unknown. There are no base qualities to consult, and no much larger clone falls within one base.

The full study reports these points: According to a later analysis, TCR association rates differed among HLA loci, with DRB1 alleles showing the most associated TCRs and HLA-C alleles showing the fewest. A later analysis found that most CMV-associated TCR beta chains appeared HLA-restricted, with HLA associations seemingly driven largely by CMV exposure. Because HLA typing was missing for some donors at each locus, association tests included only the typed subset. Broadly in line with IMGT annotations, most TCR beta V segments showed up in productive rearrangements about 87% or about 30% of the time in an earlier analysis of about 500 of the donors. A further reported finding was that TCR beta sequences accurately predicted the HLA-A and HLA-B alleles for most subjects in the first cohort. A later analysis associated approximately 17,000 TCR beta sequences with specific HLA alleles at a false discovery rate of 0.05. The study listed 150 to 200 TCR beta chains as associated with cytomegalovirus. Because counts were too low, seventeen rarely observed V segments, including chromosome 9 orphons, were left out of the earlier analysis of roughly 600 of the donors. Some IMGT-functional V segments, including TRBV6-2 and TRBV6-3, could not be told apart with the 87-base-pair reads, so those segments were excluded. According to the authors, the approach could potentially be generalized to other disease states and immunological phenotypes. Strong co-occurrence of HLA alleles, especially DR and DQ, made assigning TCR associations to individual alleles difficult. CMV serostatus was the only immune exposure information available for the cohort. A later genetic analysis associated a missense DCLRE1C variant with V-gene and J-gene trimming of TCR beta chains, and an independent cohort replicated the association. In vitro tests confirmed that a few of the cytomegalovirus-associated TCR beta chains recognize cytomegalovirus antigens. The classifier was reported to diagnose cytomegalovirus status with high specificity and sensitivity in both the original cohort and the validation cohort. In a later genetic analysis, fewer N-insertions in productive TCRs were reported among donors in an Asian-associated ancestry cluster than the 666-donor mean. Several of the top co-occurrence clusters appeared to be linked to parvovirus B19, influenza, CMV and Epstein-Barr virus, according to a later analysis. Most TCR sequences were observed very rarely across donors, whereas some public TCRs were present in many individuals. Linkage disequilibrium might explain the correlated functional status among segregating V segments, but an unknown experimental factor could not be ruled out. Only TCR beta chains were sequenced in this cohort, and the absence of alpha or paired-chain data limited detectable features. Sequencing depth was assumed to be roughly uniform across donors in the presence/absence analyses, though that assumption may not hold. Compared with equally common non-associated chains, HLA-associated TCR beta chains in a later analysis were more clonally expanded and had lower generation probabilities. A group of highly shared sequence variants was considered likely to be a technical artifact of the sequencing pipeline.

In total, roughly 670 healthy bone marrow donors made up the cohort. At the time of sampling, all cohort members were nominally healthy, though unrecorded immune exposures were likely present. The donor was CMV seropositive and was included in the group of 270 or so seropositive cohort members. Each donor provided a peripheral blood sample, and peripheral blood mononuclear cells were used for TCR beta sequencing. The Qiagen DNeasy Blood Extraction Kit was used to extract genomic DNA from the blood cell samples. The chain is made from TRBV2 and TRBJ1-4, with TRBD1 matching 9 junction bases. Specimen: PBMCs. The receptor's source is a man aged 18 to 29 in good health and CMV-seropositive. The nucleotide sequence is given as TGTGCCAGCAGTGAGGGACAGGGAGGCGAAAAACTGTTTTTT. This is translated as CASSEGQGGEKLFF.